This T cell receptor (beta chain) is from a study of CD8 T cells in Susac syndrome. Study in general: Clinical remission applied to roughly eight sequenced Susac syndrome patients, and five or six had active disease.

Trimming took off 6 bases at V and 0 bases at J, with 21 bases between the two ends. The CDR3 totals 17 residues. The germline CDR1 and CDR2 sequences are MDHEN and SYDVKM. Whole-study results and caveats: Expansion of Susac CD8+ clones peaked in TEMRA cells and in active patients.

Reverse transcription of about 0.5 to 1 ug RNA used random hexamers. TCRdb reanalysed the immunoSEQ multiplex PCR reads using MiXCR and keeps one entry per CDR3 protein. The sample has tens of thousands of distinct CDR3 sequences, approximately 96% seen once; the top ten hold about 0.65%. Turning to this clonotype: Its specificity is unknown.

Sequencing of TCR beta was carried out in blood CD8+ and CD4+ T cells. The sample consisted of CD8+ T cells from PBMCs. The clonotype originates from a human donor with Susac syndrome. This chain links TRBV28 with TRBJ2-7, with no clear D. The CDR3 sequence is CASRKGPGFLSSYEQYF. Here the CDR3 DNA reads TGTGCCAGCAGAAAAGGCCCCGGGTTCTTGAGCTCCTACGAGCAGTACTTC.